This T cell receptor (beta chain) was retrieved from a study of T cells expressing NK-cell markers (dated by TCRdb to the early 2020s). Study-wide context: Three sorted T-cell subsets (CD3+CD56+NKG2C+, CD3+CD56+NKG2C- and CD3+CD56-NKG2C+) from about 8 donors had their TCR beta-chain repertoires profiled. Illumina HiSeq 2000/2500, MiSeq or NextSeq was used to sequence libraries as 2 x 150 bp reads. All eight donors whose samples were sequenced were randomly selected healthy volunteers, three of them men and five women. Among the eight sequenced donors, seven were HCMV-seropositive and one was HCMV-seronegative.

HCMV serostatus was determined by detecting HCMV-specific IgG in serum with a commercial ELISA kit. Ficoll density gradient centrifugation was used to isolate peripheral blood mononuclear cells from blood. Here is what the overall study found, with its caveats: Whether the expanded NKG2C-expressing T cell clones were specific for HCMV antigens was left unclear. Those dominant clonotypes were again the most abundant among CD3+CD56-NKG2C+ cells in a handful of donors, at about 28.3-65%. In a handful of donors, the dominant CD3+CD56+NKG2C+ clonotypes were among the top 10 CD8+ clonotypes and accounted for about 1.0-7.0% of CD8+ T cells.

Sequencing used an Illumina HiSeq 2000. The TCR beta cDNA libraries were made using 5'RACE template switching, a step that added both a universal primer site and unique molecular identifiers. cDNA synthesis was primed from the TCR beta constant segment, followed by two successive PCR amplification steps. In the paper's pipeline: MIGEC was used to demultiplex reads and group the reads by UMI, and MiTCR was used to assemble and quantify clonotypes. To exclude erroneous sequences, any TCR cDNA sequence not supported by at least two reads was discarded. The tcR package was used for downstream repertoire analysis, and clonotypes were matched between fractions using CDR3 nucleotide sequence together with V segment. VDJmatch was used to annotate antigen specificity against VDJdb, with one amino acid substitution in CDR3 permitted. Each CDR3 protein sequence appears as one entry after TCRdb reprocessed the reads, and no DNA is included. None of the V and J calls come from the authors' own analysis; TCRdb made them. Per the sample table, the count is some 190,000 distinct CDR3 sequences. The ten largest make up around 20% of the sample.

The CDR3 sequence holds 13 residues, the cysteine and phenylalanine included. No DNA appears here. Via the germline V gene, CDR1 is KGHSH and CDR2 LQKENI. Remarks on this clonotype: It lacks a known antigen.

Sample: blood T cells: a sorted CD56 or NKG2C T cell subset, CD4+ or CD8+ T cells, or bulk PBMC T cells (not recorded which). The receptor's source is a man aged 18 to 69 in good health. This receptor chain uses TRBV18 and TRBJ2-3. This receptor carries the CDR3 CASSAEETDTQYF.